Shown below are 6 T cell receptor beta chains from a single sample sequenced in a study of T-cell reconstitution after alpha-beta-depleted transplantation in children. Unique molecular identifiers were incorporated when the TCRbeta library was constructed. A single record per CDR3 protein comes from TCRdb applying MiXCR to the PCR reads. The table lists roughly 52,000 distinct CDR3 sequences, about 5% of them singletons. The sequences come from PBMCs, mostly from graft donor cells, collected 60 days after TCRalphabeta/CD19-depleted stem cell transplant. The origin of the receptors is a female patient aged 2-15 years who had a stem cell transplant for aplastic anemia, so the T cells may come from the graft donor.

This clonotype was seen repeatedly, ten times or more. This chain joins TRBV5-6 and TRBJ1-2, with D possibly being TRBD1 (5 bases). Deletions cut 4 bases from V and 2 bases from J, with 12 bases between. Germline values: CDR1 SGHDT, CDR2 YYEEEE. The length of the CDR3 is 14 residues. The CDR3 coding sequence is TGTGCCAGCAGCGTAGAGCAGGGAAACTATGGCTACACCTTC. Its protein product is CASSVEQGNYGYTF.

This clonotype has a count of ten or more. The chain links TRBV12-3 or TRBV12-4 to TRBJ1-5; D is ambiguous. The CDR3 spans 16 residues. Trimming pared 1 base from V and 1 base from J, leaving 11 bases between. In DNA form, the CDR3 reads TGTGCCAGCAGTTTAGGGTCTTGGCAGAGCAATCAGCCCCAGCATTTT. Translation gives CASSLGSWQSNQPQHF.

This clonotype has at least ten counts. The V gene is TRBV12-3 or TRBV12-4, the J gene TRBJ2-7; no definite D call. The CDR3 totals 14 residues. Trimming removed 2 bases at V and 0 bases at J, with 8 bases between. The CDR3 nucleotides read TGTGCCAGCAGTTTATCTCAGGCCTCCTACGAGCAGTACTTC. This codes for CASSLSQASYEQYF.

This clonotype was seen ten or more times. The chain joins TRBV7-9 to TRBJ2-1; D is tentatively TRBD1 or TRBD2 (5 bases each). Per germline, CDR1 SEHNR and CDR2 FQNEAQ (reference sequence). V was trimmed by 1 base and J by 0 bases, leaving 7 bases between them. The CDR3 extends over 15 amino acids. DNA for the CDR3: TGTGCCAGCAGCTTAGGGGACGGCTCCTACAATGAGCAGTTCTTC. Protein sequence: CASSLGDGSYNEQFF.

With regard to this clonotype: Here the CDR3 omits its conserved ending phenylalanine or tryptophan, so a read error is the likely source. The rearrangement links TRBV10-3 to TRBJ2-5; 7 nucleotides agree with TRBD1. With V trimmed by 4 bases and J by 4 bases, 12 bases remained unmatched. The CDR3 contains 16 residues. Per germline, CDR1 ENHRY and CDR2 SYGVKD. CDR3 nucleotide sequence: TGTGCCATCAGTGCATCCGGGACAGAATATCTAGAGACCCAGTACCTC. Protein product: CAISASGTEYLETQYL.

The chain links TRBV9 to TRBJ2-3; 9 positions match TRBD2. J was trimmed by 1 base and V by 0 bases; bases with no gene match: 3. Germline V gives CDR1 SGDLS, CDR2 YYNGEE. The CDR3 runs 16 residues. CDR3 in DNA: TGTGCCAGCAGCGTAGCTAGCGGGATTCGCACAGATACGCAGTATTTT. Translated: CASSVASGIRTDTQYF. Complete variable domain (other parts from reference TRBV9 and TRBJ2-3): DSGVTQTPKHLITATGQRVTLRCSPRSGDLSVYWYQQSLDQGLQFLIQYYNGEERAKGNILERFSAQQFPDLHSELNLSSLELGDSALYFCASSVASGIRTDTQYFGPGTRLTVL.